The clone carrying this T cell receptor beta chain was recorded a few times. Clinicians diagnosed patients from clinical symptoms, serum thyroxine and TRAb, thyroid ultrasound and orbital computed tomography. These data are taken from a study of T cells in Graves' hyperthyroidism and ophthalmopathy. Researchers took RNA transcripts and amplified the TCR beta CDR3 regions from them. HTBI primers were used for first-round RT-PCR of the TCR CDR3. Via MiXCR, TCRdb re-called the multiplex PCR reads, giving one row per CDR3 protein. The data show some 510,000 distinct CDR3 sequences, roughly 20% seen once. The CDR3 covers 15 residues. Per the germline V gene, CDR1 is GTSNPN and CDR2 is SVGIG (reference sequence). V shed 4 bases, J shed 2 bases, and the junction held 11 bases outside the gene matches.

The gene calls are TRBV30 and TRBJ2-7; TRBD1 agrees at 7 bases. The TCR sequence derives from a man younger than 30 with Graves' hyperthyroidism. Sequencing was done on a sample of blood. Here the CDR3 reads CAWMTRQGSPYEQYF. DNA for the CDR3: TGTGCCTGGATGACTCGACAGGGTTCACCCTACGAGCAGTACTTC.